The sequence of this T cell receptor (beta chain) was determined in a study of T cell repertoires in cytomegalovirus infection. Study-level background: Indications of both CMV infection and matching HLA type were provided by public TCR beta signatures. Study conclusions and caveats: Identification of carriers of CMV plus the relevant HLA was performed using cumulative public TCR beta family frequency. Dominant in the ex vivo response were TCR beta clonotypes restricted by HLA-C and specific for CMV.

As to this clonotype: Its specificity is unknown.

TCRdb re-derived calls from the reads in MiXCR, one entry per CDR3 protein. Here the sample spans about 150,000 distinct CDR3 sequences, roughly a quarter being singletons. Sequencing was performed on PBMCs. The TCR was taken from a human donor in good health (CMV status not recorded). Some clones in this sample may be carry-over from other donors' samples.

In nucleotides, the CDR3 is TGTGCCAGCTCACCACGCGGGAGGGCCAACAATGAGCAGTTCTTC. Amino acids: CASSPRGRANNEQFF. The V gene is TRBV18, the J gene TRBJ2-1, with TRBD2 matching 9 bases. The CDR3 loop spans 15 amino acids. The germline V gene encodes CDR1 KGHSH and CDR2 LQKENI. Trimming cost V 1 base and J 5 bases; bases outside gene matches: 3.